These 18 T cell receptor beta chains were sequenced from one sample in a study of molecular identifiers for immune sequencing clone quantification. Each CDR3 protein gets one entry after TCRdb re-called the PCR reads with MiXCR. Of approximately 680,000 distinct CDR3 sequences in the sample, about 25% were seen once. Input material: naive CD8+ T cells from blood, with Jurkat cell RNA spiked in. Specified subset: FACS-sorted CD8+CD4-CCR7+CD45RA+ naive T cells. Receptors originate from a human donor in good health. Some libraries in this study had Jurkat cell RNA spiked in.

V and J are TRBV28 and TRBJ1-6; unclear D gene. CDR1 and CDR2 from the germline V gene are MDHEN and SYDVKM. The CDR3 extends over 14 amino acids. V gave up 2 bases and J gave up 8 bases, with 10 bases separating them. The CDR3 DNA reads as TGTGCCAGCAGTTTACGTCAGGCCGATTCACCCCTCCACTTT. Residues: CASSLRQADSPLHF.

This clonotype has just a few counts. The V call is TRBV6-6, the J call TRBJ2-2; D uncertain. Germline V gene sequence: CDR1 MNHNY, CDR2 SVGAGI (reference sequence). V was trimmed by 2 bases and J by 7 bases, leaving 14 bases between them. The CDR3 sequence is 15 residues long. The CDR3: CASSYPGDQVGELFF. The CDR3, as DNA: TGTGCCAGCAGTTACCCTGGGGATCAGGTCGGGGAGCTGTTTTTT.

This clonotype was seen a few times. The chain employs TRBV9 and TRBJ2-2; TRBD2 agrees at 13 bases. The CDR3 has 16 residues. CDR1 is SGDLS and CDR2 is YYNGEE in the germline V gene. Trimming at V came to 3 bases and at J to 10 bases, leaving 9 bases not matched to a gene. The CDR3 DNA sequence: TGTGCCAGCAGCGCCCGACTAGCGGGGGGCCCCGAGGAGCTGTTTTTT. This sequence encodes CASSARLAGGPEELFF. The variable domain in full, completed from reference TRBV9 and TRBJ2-2, reads DSGVTQTPKHLITATGQRVTLRCSPRSGDLSVYWYQQSLDQGLQFLIQYYNGEERAKGNILERFSAQQFPDLHSELNLSSLELGDSALYFCASSARLAGGPEELFFGEGSRLTVL.

This clonotype was found a few times. The chain couples TRBV7-9 to TRBJ1-1; D not certain. Germline V gene lookup returns CDR1 SEHNR and CDR2 FQNEAQ (reference sequence). V was pared by 5 bases and J by 10 bases, with 11 bases between. The CDR3 has 11 residues. The chain's CDR3 is CASSEHHGAFF. The CDR3 nucleotides are TGTGCCAGCAGCGAACATCATGGAGCTTTCTTT.

This clonotype was seen only a few times. The chain uses TRBV4-1 and TRBJ1-5, with D unresolved. The germline V and J ends were trimmed by 2 bases and 6 bases, with 11 bases remaining between them. The CDR3 has 14 amino acids. The germline CDR1 and CDR2 sequences are MGHRA and YSYEKL. The CDR3 nucleotides read TGCGCCAGCAGCCAAAAGGTGGGGAGTCAGCCCCAGCATTTT. Its protein is CASSQKVGSQPQHF.

On this clonotype itself: A read error is possible here, since a much larger clone lies one base away. The rearrangement joins TRBV4-1 to TRBJ1-3; weak D call: TRBD1 (6 bases). CDR3 size: 16 residues. CDR1 is MGHRA and CDR2 is YSYEKL in the germline V gene. CDR3 region: CASSQATGYSGNTICF. The CDR3 DNA follows: TGCGCCAGCAGCCAAGCGACAGGTTACTCTGGAAACACCATATGTTTT.

The genes are TRBV5-6 and TRBJ2-3, with 14 bases lining up with TRBD2. Trimming removed 2 bases from V and 1 base from J; junction bases left unmatched: 3. Germline-derived CDR1 and CDR2 are SGHDT and YYEEEE. The CDR3 is made up of 17 amino acids. CDR3 bases: TGTGCCAGCAGCTTTTGGACTAGCGGGGGGCGCACAGATACGCAGTATTTT. Translation: CASSFWTSGGRTDTQYF.

This clonotype was counted once. The V call is TRBV30, the J call TRBJ2-5, with D tentatively TRBD2 (5 bases). Germline V gives CDR1 GTSNPN, CDR2 SVGIG (reference sequence). This CDR3 comprises 13 residues. In DNA form, the CDR3 reads TGTGCACATCTAGTGGGAGTCGGAGAGACCCAGTACTTC. This codes for CAHLVGVGETQYF.

On this clonotype: A much bigger clone sits one base away, suggesting this may be a read error. V and J are TRBV29-1 and TRBJ1-3; D perhaps matches TRBD1 (5 bases). Germline CDR1 SQVTM, CDR2 ANQGSEA. The V gene lost 6 bases and the J gene lost 4 bases, with 13 bases spanning the gap. This CDR3 is 13 amino acids long. The CDR3 loop is CSVVGADGNTIYF. The CDR3 region has the DNA TGCAGCGTGGTAGGGGCAGACGGAAACACCATATATTTT.

Comments on this clonotype: A much larger clone lies one base from this, so it may be a read error. This rearrangement joins TRBV5-6 to TRBJ1-1, with D perhaps matching TRBD1 (6 bases). Germline-derived CDR1 and CDR2 are SGHDT and YYEEEE. The CDR3 is 14 residues long. The CDR3 spells CASSFGGPNTETFF. The CDR3 coding sequence is TGTGCCAGCAGCTTCGGGGGGCCGAACACTGAAACTTTCTTT.

The J gene is TRBJ2-7, the V gene TRBV7-2; 9 bases map to TRBD1. Germline CDR1 is SGHTA and CDR2 is FQGNSA. Trimming removed 1 base from V and 2 bases from J; junction bases left unmatched: 3. There are 15 residues in the CDR3. In nucleotides, the CDR3 is TGTGCCAGCAGCTTAGACGGGACAGGGACCTACGAGCAGTACTTC. Its protein product is CASSLDGTGTYEQYF.

For this clonotype: A read error is possible here, since a much larger clone lies one base away. The rearrangement joins TRBV20-1 to TRBJ2-7; D remains ambiguous. Germline V gene lookup returns CDR1 DFQATT and CDR2 SNEGSKA (reference sequence). The CDR3 sequence is 13 residues long. Trimming removed 6 bases at V and 10 bases at J, with 22 bases between. CDR3 nucleotide sequence: TGCAGTGCCCCCCACGGGTCGGCCGATGTTCAGTACTTC. Its protein is CSAPHGSADVQYF.

This clonotype was recorded a few times. This may be a read error: a much more frequent sequence differs by one nucleotide. V and J are TRBV6-5 and TRBJ2-1, with D hard to call. The CDR3 has 14 amino acids. Germline V gives CDR1 MNHEY, CDR2 SVGAGI. The DNA for the CDR3 is TGTGCCAGCAGGTCCCTAGAGTCGGGCAATGAGCAGATCTTC. It specifies CASRSLESGNEQIF.

This clonotype appeared a few times. The chain's CDR3 is CASSDVSLHSPLHF. In DNA, the CDR3 is TGTGCCAGCAGTGATGTCTCTCTTCATTCACCCCTCCACTTT. The rearrangement uses TRBV2 and TRBJ1-6; D gene unclear. This CDR3 is 14 amino acids long. CDR1 is SNHLY and CDR2 is FYNNEI in the germline V gene. The V end lost 3 bases, the J end lost 8 bases, and 11 bases lay between the germline ends.

There are many counts of this clonotype. The chain employs TRBV13 and TRBJ1-1; D unresolved. Germline CDR1 and CDR2: PRHDT and FYEKMQ (reference sequence). The CDR3 contains 15 residues. V lost 3 bases and J 4 bases, leaving 15 bases between the germline ends. Here the CDR3 reads CASSLRGRRATEAFF. As DNA, the CDR3 is TGTGCCAGCAGCTTGAGAGGAAGACGGGCCACTGAAGCTTTCTTT.

Turning to this clonotype: A much bigger clone sits one base away, suggesting this may be a read error. This sequence joins TRBV19 and TRBJ2-5; D possibly corresponds to TRBD2 (5 bases). Germline CDR1 is LNHDA and CDR2 is SQIVND (reference sequence). The CDR3 consists of 13 residues. The CDR3 DNA is TGTGCCAGTAGTATAGGCCCTGGGGAGACCCGGTACTTC. It encodes CASSIGPGETRYF.

Ten or more counts support this clonotype. V is TRBV3-1 and J is TRBJ1-1; D ambiguous. Germline lookup yields CDR1 LGHDT and CDR2 YNNKEL (reference sequence). The CDR3 covers 16 residues. Trimming removed 2 bases at V and 1 base at J, with 14 bases between. In nucleotides, the CDR3 is TGTGCCAGCAGCCAAACTTTCCCAGGAGAGAACACTGAAGCTTTCTTT. Its translation is CASSQTFPGENTEAFF.

This chain connects TRBV2 to TRBJ2-7, with 7 positions matching TRBD2. CDR1 SNHLY and CDR2 FYNNEI come from the germline V gene. The trim removed 7 bases at V and 1 base at J, leaving 7 bases unmatched. This CDR3 has 14 amino acids. The CDR3 nucleotides are TGTGCCAGCATCGGACTAGGGGCTTCCTACGAGCAGTACTTC. Protein: CASIGLGASYEQYF.